The 21 T cell receptor beta chains presented below share a single source sample, sequenced in a study of cytomegalovirus exposure and HLA in healthy donors. In the PCR, 60 Vbeta and 13 Jbeta primers were used. Sequencing used immunoSEQ multiplex PCR; TCRdb keeps in-frame clones, though not all of them. The data contain roughly 140,000 clones, around three fifths of them singletons. Source material: PBMCs. All receptors come from a woman aged 25 to 39 in good health and CMV-seropositive.

This clone has a handful of counts. The J gene is TRBJ1-5, the V gene TRBV7-6; TRBD1 matches at 11 bases. This CDR3 is built from 15 residues. Germline V gene sequence: CDR1 SGHVS, CDR2 FNYEAQ. V was pared by 5 bases and J by 4 bases, with 4 bases of the junction left unmatched. The CDR3 region is CASSAGTGGNQPQHF. CDR3 nucleotide sequence: TGTGCCAGCAGCGCCGGGACAGGGGGGAATCAGCCCCAGCATTTT.

This clone was detected a few times. This chain uses TRBV6-6 with TRBJ2-5, with D uncertain. The V end lost 8 bases, the J end lost 2 bases, and 15 bases lay between the germline ends. The length of the CDR3 is 14 residues. Germline assignment: CDR1 MNHNY and CDR2 SVGAGI (reference sequence). The CDR3 bases are TGTGCCAGCGGCCAAATGGCACCACAAGAGACCCAGTACTTC. Amino acids: CASGQMAPQETQYF.

V is TRBV6-5 and J is TRBJ2-3; 9 bases are shared with TRBD2. Trimming took 3 bases from V and 3 from J; bases not matched to a gene: 4. The CDR3 sequence is 15 residues long. The germline V gene encodes CDR1 MNHEY and CDR2 SVGAGI. Here the CDR3 reads CASSYWRGGTDTQYF. The CDR3 nucleotides read TGTGCCAGCAGTTATTGGCGGGGGGGTACAGATACGCAGTATTTT.

CDR3 sequence (DNA): TGTGCCAGCAGCTTGTTTGGAGGGGATGAAGCTTTCTTT. Translated: CASSLFGGDEAFF. The chain combines TRBV5-6 with TRBJ1-1; a weak D match, TRBD1 (5 bases). V shed 1 base and J shed 7 bases, with 11 bases lying between them. The V gene's germline CDR1 is SGHDT and CDR2 YYEEEE. The CDR3 has 13 amino acids.

This clone was seen only once. The chain is built from TRBV7-6 and TRBJ1-5, with D unclear. The CDR3 is made up of 13 amino acids. V dropped 6 bases and J dropped 0 bases, with 6 bases sitting between them. In germline, CDR1 is SGHVS, CDR2 FNYEAQ. The CDR3 is CASSHNSNQPQHF. The CDR3 bases are TGTGCCAGCAGTCACAATAGCAATCAGCCCCAGCATTTT.

The chain combines TRBV4-2 with TRBJ2-3; D is undetermined. Trimming pared 4 bases from V and 1 base from J, leaving 6 bases between. Per germline, CDR1 LGHNA and CDR2 YNFKEQ. The CDR3 loop spans 13 amino acids. CDR3 coding DNA: TGTGCCAGCAGCCGCGAGGGCACAGATACGCAGTATTTT. Amino acid sequence: CASSREGTDTQYF.

This clone has just a few counts. The genes are TRBV6-5 and TRBJ1-2, with 9 positions matching TRBD1. V dropped 6 bases and J dropped 7; count of bases not matched to a gene: 9. CDR1 is MNHEY, CDR2 SVGAGI, per germline. This CDR3 comprises 14 residues. CDR3 nucleotides: TGTGCCAGCAGCTCCGGGACAGGGAGTTTTGGCTACACCTTC. Residues: CASSSGTGSFGYTF.

This chain links TRBV2 with TRBJ2-7; the match to TRBD1 covers 7 bases. With 10 bases clipped from V and 0 bases from J, the junction kept 6 bases outside the gene matches. Germline CDR1 SNHLY, CDR2 FYNNEI. The CDR3 consists of 13 residues. The CDR3 reads CANRDSSSYEQYF. The CDR3 region has the DNA TGTGCCAACCGGGACAGTAGCTCCTACGAGCAGTACTTC. The entire variable domain, with the rest obtained from reference TRBV2 and TRBJ2-7, is as follows: EPEVTQTPSHQVTQMGQEVILRCVPISNHLYFYWYRQILGQKVEFLVSFYNNEISEKSEIFDDQFSVERPDGSNFTLKIRSTKLEDSAMYFCANRDSSSYEQYFGPGTRLTVT.

J is TRBJ2-7 and V is TRBV6-5; 7 bases align to TRBD1. CDR1 and CDR2 (germline): MNHEY, SVGAGI. Trimming took 5 bases from V and 1 from J; bases not matched to a gene: 2. The CDR3 consists of 13 residues. The CDR3 is CASSRGQSYEQYF. CDR3 in DNA: TGTGCCAGCAGTCGGGGACAGTCCTACGAGCAGTACTTC.

The J gene is TRBJ1-2, the V gene TRBV5-1; possible D gene TRBD1, 6 bases. Trimming removed 1 base from V and 5 bases from J, with 12 bases in between. Germline V lookup: CDR1 SGHRS, CDR2 YFSETQ. This CDR3 contains 14 residues. CDR3 bases: TGCGCCAGCAGCTTGCTGGGGGCCGGATATGGCTACACCTTC. This codes for CASSLLGAGYGYTF.

The chain uses TRBV19 and TRBJ2-7; TRBD1 matches 9 bases. The germline CDR1 and CDR2 sequences are LNHDA and SQIVND (reference sequence). Germline trimming cut 3 bases from V and 3 bases from J; bases unmatched to any gene: 3. The CDR3 consists of 14 residues. CDR3 residues: CASSIGTGFYEQYF. CDR3 coding DNA: TGTGCCAGTAGTATCGGGACAGGGTTCTACGAGCAGTACTTC.

This clone has more than one count but fewer than ten. J is TRBJ2-7 and V is TRBV6-1; 10 bases are shared with TRBD1. With V trimmed by 7 bases and J by 5 bases, 5 bases remained unmatched. This CDR3 is built from 13 residues. CDR1 and CDR2 (germline): MNHNS, SASEGT. The CDR3 loop is CASNRDRGHEQYF. The CDR3 coding sequence is TGTGCCAGCAATAGGGACAGGGGCCACGAGCAGTACTTC.

J is TRBJ1-4 and V is TRBV7-3, with TRBD1 identical over 10 bases. The CDR3 totals 15 residues. V trimming: 5 bases; J trimming: 7 bases; junction bases outside the gene matches: 7. The germline V gene encodes CDR1 SGHTA and CDR2 FQGTGA. Written as DNA, the CDR3 is TGTGCCAGCAGCCCGACAGGGGACAGGGGTGAAAAACTGTTTTTT. Encoded protein: CASSPTGDRGEKLFF.

In DNA form, the CDR3 reads TGTGCCAGCAGCTACTTAGGGCTGGAGGACAGGGGAGTTAATTCCTACGAGCAGTACTTC. Encoded protein: CASSYLGLEDRGVNSYEQYF. The chain combines TRBV11-3 with TRBJ2-7, with 9 nucleotides matching TRBD1. This CDR3 has 20 residues. Trimming at V came to 4 bases and at J to 1 base, leaving 20 bases not matched to a gene. Germline-derived CDR1 and CDR2 are SGHNT and YENEEA.

The rearrangement links TRBV10-1 to TRBJ2-7; D is possibly TRBD2 (5 bases). V was shortened by 4 bases and J by 1 base, with 11 bases between the two germline ends. Germline lookup yields CDR1 WNHNN and CDR2 SYGVQD (reference sequence). This CDR3 contains 14 residues. CDR3 protein: CASSGATGSYEQYF. CDR3 coding DNA: TGCGCCAGCAGTGGGGCGACGGGATCCTACGAGCAGTACTTC.

CDR3: CASSQPGQGHLEQFF. The CDR3 coding sequence is TGTGCCAGCAGCCAGCCGGGACAGGGTCACCTTGAGCAGTTCTTC. The rearrangement joins TRBV5-4 to TRBJ2-1, with 9 bases aligning to TRBD1. The J segment lost 9 bases and the V segment lost 4 bases, leaving 11 bases of the junction unmatched. Germline CDR1 and CDR2: SGHNT and YYREEE (reference sequence). The CDR3 is 15 amino acids.

The chain links TRBV5-1 to TRBJ2-7; D uncertain. CDR1 SGHRS and CDR2 YFSETQ come from the germline V gene. Trimming took off 2 bases at V and 2 bases at J, with 2 bases between the two ends. The CDR3 extends over 11 amino acids. For the CDR3, the DNA is TGCGCCAGCAGCTTCGCCTACGAGCAGTACTTC. Its protein is CASSFAYEQYF.

This clone is a singleton in its sample. The chain has TRBV7-9 and TRBJ1-3; D is unresolved. V was pared by 5 bases and J by 0 bases, with 17 bases between. Germline CDR1 and CDR2: SEHNR and FQNEAQ (reference sequence). The CDR3 runs to 17 residues. CDR3 coding DNA: TGTGCCAGCAGCGGTAGACACCTCCGAAACTCTGGAAACACCATATATTTT. Its translation is CASSGRHLRNSGNTIYF.

The chain employs TRBV4-2 and TRBJ1-1; 8 nucleotides match TRBD1. The CDR3 covers 14 residues. The V and J ends lost 3 bases and 4 bases, in that order; junction bases with no gene match: 4. Germline CDR1 is LGHNA and CDR2 is YNFKEQ. CDR3 DNA: TGTGCCAGCAGCCAGGACAGGGATGGCACTGAAGCTTTCTTT. This codes for CASSQDRDGTEAFF.

This clone was detected a few times. The chain couples TRBV27 to TRBJ2-7; 12 bases are shared with TRBD2. Germline CDR1 reads MNHEY; CDR2 reads SMNVEV (reference sequence). The length of the CDR3 is 14 residues. With 3 bases clipped from V and 5 bases from J, the junction kept 2 bases outside the gene matches. CDR3 DNA sequence: TGTGCCAGCAGTTTGACTAGCGGGAGCCACGAGCAGTACTTC. Amino acids: CASSLTSGSHEQYF.

This clone showed up just a few times. J is TRBJ2-1 and V is TRBV9; 10 bases are a match to TRBD2. Trimming at V came to 3 bases and at J to 8 bases, leaving 14 bases not matched to a gene. CDR3 size: 17 residues. CDR1 and CDR2 from the germline V gene are SGDLS and YYNGEE. DNA for the CDR3: TGTGCCAGCAGCGCGCTCAAACCGGGACTAGCGATTCATGAGCAGTTCTTC. As protein: CASSALKPGLAIHEQFF.